The rows below give T cell receptor beta chains drawn from one sample of a study of identical twins. One entry per CDR3 protein, called by TCRdb with MiXCR from the 5' RACE reads. The sample includes 1.5 million to 2 million distinct CDR3 sequences, more than 30% of them seen just once. Sequences were obtained from cord blood. The receptors come from a newborn girl in good health. CDR3s include the opening cysteine and the closing phenylalanine or tryptophan. Each record gives: CDR3 protein, V gene, D gene. The D gene is left open where the match is weak.

CDR3: CSASQDSYEQFF
V: TRBV20-1
D: -

CDR3: CASISDRGRGNTEAFF
V: TRBV7-9
D: TRBD1

CDR3: CAIKTSSYEQYF
V: TRBV10-3
D: -

CDR3: CASGLVTGEYSYEQYF
V: TRBV7-9
D: TRBD1

CDR3: CATSVPGSETQYF
V: TRBV24-1
D: -

CDR3: CASSPYGTGNRELFF
V: TRBV4-2
D: TRBD1

CDR3: CSAHYQPQHF
V: TRBV20-1
D: -

CDR3: CSARDPGQGRGNEQYF
V: TRBV20-1
D: TRBD1

CDR3: CASSFFLAKEQYF
V: TRBV27
D: -

CDR3: CSARVSGGYSNQPQHF
V: TRBV20-1
D: -

CDR3: CASSPLSRTGGSNTEAFF
V: TRBV18
D: TRBD1

CDR3: CASSSDRGDEAFF
V: TRBV27
D: TRBD1

CDR3: CASSQVMGEAFF
V: TRBV4-1
D: -

CDR3: CSVVSSGSNEQFF
V: TRBV29-1
D: TRBD2

CDR3: CASSLGTVYWQETQYF
V: TRBV28
D: -

CDR3: CASSQDSGNSPLHF
V: TRBV4-2
D: -

CDR3: CASSKAGEYEQYF
V: TRBV21-1
D: -

CDR3: CASSLASSGHQGTQYF
V: TRBV5-1
D: -

CDR3: CASSLAGDRPYF
V: TRBV12-3/TRBV12-4
D: TRBD1

CDR3: CASSLGRINNYEQYF
V: TRBV5-1
D: -

CDR3: CASSQEGQYNSPLHF
V: TRBV14
D: TRBD1

CDR3: CATSVANEQFF
V: TRBV6-2/TRBV6-3
D: -

CDR3: CASSQDRVLIAGGGTDTQYF
V: TRBV4-1
D: TRBD2

CDR3: CASSPPRSGARTDTQYF
V: TRBV27
D: TRBD2

CDR3: CSAGVRSLTGELFF
V: TRBV20-1
D: -

CDR3: CASSPANEAEQFF
V: TRBV12-3/TRBV12-4
D: -

CDR3: CASTWLSQPQHF
V: TRBV28
D: -

CDR3: CASSQDVDRVGGYTF
V: TRBV4-1
D: TRBD1

CDR3: CASSSAPDRGDYEQYF
V: TRBV7-9
D: TRBD1

CDR3: CAAGGSMETQYF
V: TRBV19
D: -

CDR3: CAISGWRDQPQHF
V: TRBV10-3
D: -

CDR3: CASSFGRGGNEQFF
V: TRBV5-1
D: -

CDR3: CASSLAVSNEQFF
V: TRBV11-2
D: -

CDR3: CASDRTGSYNEQFF
V: TRBV12-3/TRBV12-4
D: TRBD1

CDR3: CSARASGAYTDTQYF
V: TRBV20-1
D: TRBD2

CDR3: CASSLVRGQGIYNEQYF
V: TRBV7-2
D: TRBD1

CDR3: CASSWDREAGANVLTF
V: TRBV28
D: TRBD1

CDR3: CASTGGEHTGELFF
V: TRBV6-6
D: TRBD1

CDR3: CSAQLAGVKDTQYF
V: TRBV20-1
D: TRBD2

CDR3: CSASSWTGTNSGANVLTF
V: TRBV20-1
D: TRBD1

CDR3: CASSAPPTGGNSPLHF
V: TRBV25-1
D: TRBD1

CDR3: CSVGPSQTQYF
V: TRBV29-1
D: -

CDR3: CASRTSGGLSTDTQYF
V: TRBV10-2
D: TRBD2

CDR3: CASSIRTLYRATDTQYF
V: TRBV19
D: -

CDR3: CSARDRSRPQHF
V: TRBV20-1
D: -

CDR3: CASSFSGGQEKLFF
V: TRBV7-9
D: -

CDR3: CACQIGSGGHETQYF
V: TRBV30
D: TRBD2

CDR3: CASSFLGGGRTYEQYF
V: TRBV12-3/TRBV12-4
D: TRBD2

CDR3: CASSKSSGGTQYF
V: TRBV9
D: TRBD2

CDR3: CSVRQGRDTQYF
V: TRBV29-1
D: TRBD1

CDR3: CAISGTGTSGIGGYNEQFF
V: TRBV10-3
D: TRBD2

CDR3: CASCHSGVYNEQFF
V: TRBV2
D: TRBD2

CDR3: CASRPTGETQYF
V: TRBV3-1
D: -